The source of this T cell receptor (beta chain) is a study of blood T cell repertoires in COVID-19. Whole-study context: The origin of the acute and convalescent COVID-19 samples was the United States, Italy and Spain. PBMCs, B-cell-depleted T cells, or T cells provided the cDNA or gDNA that made up the material.

Per the original data handling: The assay estimated nucleated cells by amplifying reference gene primers. Method: immunoSEQ multiplex PCR; TCRdb's copy keeps in-frame clones and lacks some. The DNA was the basis for D and trimming; V, J and clone size are from that table. This sample has more than 300,000 clones; around 90% occur once, and the top ten carry 0.9% to 1.5%. The study assigned cohorts using participant-reported clinical history. V lost 4 bases, J lost 3 bases, and 5 bases stayed unmatched. CDR3 size: 14 residues. Germline V gene sequence: CDR1 MDHEN, CDR2 SYDVKM. The source of this sequence is a young woman who had recovered from COVID-19. The chain carries TRBV28 and TRBJ1-2, with 7 bases that match TRBD1. The sample was PBMCs or T cells enriched from blood (not recorded which). Here the CDR3 reads CASSSHRGDYGYTF. The CDR3 nucleotides are TGTGCCAGCAGTTCTCACAGGGGAGACTATGGCTACACCTTC.